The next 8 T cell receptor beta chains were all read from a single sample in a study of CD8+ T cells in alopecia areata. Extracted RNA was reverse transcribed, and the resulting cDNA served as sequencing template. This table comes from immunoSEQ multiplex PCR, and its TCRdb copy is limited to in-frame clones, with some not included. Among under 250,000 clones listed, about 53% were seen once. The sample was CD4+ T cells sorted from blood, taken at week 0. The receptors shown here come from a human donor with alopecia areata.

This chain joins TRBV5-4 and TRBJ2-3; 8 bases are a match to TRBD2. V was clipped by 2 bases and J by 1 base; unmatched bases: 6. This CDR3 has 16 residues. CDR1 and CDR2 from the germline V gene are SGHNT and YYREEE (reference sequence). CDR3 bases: TGTGCCAGCAGCTTAAGCGGGGGTCTCGGCACAGATACGCAGTATTTT. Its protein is CASSLSGGLGTDTQYF.

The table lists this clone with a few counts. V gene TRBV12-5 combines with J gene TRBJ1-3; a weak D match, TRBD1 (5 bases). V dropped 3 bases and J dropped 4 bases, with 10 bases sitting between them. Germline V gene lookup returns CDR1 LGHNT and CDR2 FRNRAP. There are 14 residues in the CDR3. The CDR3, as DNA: TGTGCTAGTGGTTTTCAGGGACCGGGAAACACCATATATTTT. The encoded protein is CASGFQGPGNTIYF.

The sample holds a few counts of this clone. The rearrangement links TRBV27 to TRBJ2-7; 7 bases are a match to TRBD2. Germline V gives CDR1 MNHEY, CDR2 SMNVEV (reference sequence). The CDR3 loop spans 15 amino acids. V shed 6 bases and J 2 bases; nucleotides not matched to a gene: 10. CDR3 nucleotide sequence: TGTGCCAGCAGCCCTGTAGCGGGCACAACCTACGAGCAGTACTTC. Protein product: CASSPVAGTTYEQYF.

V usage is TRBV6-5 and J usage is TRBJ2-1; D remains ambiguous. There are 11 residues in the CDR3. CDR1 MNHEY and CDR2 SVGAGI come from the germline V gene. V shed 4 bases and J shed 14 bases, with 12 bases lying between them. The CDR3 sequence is CASSSSSWEFF. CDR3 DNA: TGTGCCAGCAGTTCTTCCTCTTGGGAGTTCTTC.

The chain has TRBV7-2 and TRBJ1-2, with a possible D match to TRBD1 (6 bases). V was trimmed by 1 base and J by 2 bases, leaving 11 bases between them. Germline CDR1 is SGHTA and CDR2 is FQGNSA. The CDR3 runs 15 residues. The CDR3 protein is CASSLEAGANYGYTF. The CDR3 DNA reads TGTGCCAGCAGCTTAGAAGCAGGGGCGAACTATGGCTACACCTTC.

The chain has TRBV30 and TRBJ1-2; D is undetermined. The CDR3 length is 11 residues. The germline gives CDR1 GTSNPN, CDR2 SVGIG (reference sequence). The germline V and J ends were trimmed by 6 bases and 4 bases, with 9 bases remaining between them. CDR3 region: CACRRGYGYTF. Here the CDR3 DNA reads TGTGCCTGTCGGCGAGGCTATGGCTACACCTTC.

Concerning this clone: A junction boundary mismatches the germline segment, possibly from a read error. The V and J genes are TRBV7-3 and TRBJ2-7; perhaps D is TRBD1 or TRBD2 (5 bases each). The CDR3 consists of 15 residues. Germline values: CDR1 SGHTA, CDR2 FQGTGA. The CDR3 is CASSITPGPNYEQYF. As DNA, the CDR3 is TGTGCCAGCAGCATAACGCCGGGACCCAACTACGAGCAGTACTTC.

CDR3 sequence: CSVQGRYTEAFF. CDR3 DNA sequence: TGCAGCGTCCAGGGGAGGTACACTGAAGCTTTCTTT. This chain uses TRBV29-1 with TRBJ1-1, with a possible D match to TRBD1 (6 bases). V lost 6 bases to trimming and J lost 3 bases, with 11 bases between them. CDR1 is SQVTM, CDR2 ANQGSEA, per germline. The CDR3 runs to 12 residues. Looking up the rest from reference TRBV29-1 and TRBJ1-1 gives the full variable domain: SAVISQKPSRDICQRGTSLTIQCQVDSQVTMMFWYRQQPGQSLTLIATANQGSEATYESGFVIDKFPISRPNLTFSTLTVSNMSPEDSSIYLCSVQGRYTEAFFGQGTRLTVV.